This T cell receptor (beta chain) appears in the sequencing data of a study of cytomegalovirus exposure and HLA in healthy donors. PCR used 60 Vbeta primers and 13 Jbeta primers. Repertoires were generated with immunoSEQ multiplex PCR, while TCRdb's copy carries only in-frame clones and drops some. The table gives about 200,000 clones; the top ten clones make up 1.1% of it. CDR1 and CDR2 from the germline V gene are SGHRS and YFSETQ. The CDR3 contains 15 residues. V gave up 0 bases and J gave up 4 bases, with 14 bases separating them. Sequencing input: PBMCs. The TCR comes from a girl aged 2 to 10 in good health and CMV-seropositive. J is TRBJ2-7 and V is TRBV5-1, with D possibly being TRBD1 (6 bases). CDR3 residues: CASSLETGTLYEQYF. For the CDR3, the DNA is TGCGCCAGCAGCTTGGAAACCGGGACATTATACGAGCAGTACTTC.